A single T cell receptor beta chain is shown here with its context. The sample is drawn from a study of blood T cell repertoires in COVID-19. At the level of the study: Sample material is recorded as cDNA or gDNA derived from T cells, B-cell-depleted T cells, or PBMCs.

Libraries were prepared by immunoSEQ multiplex PCR; TCRdb keeps only in-frame clonotypes and omits some of them. The table records fewer than 140,000 clones, 71% of them present only once. Germline V lookup: CDR1 MNHEY, CDR2 SVGAGI. Trimming pared 4 bases from V and 7 bases from J, leaving 17 bases between. CDR3 length: 15 amino acids. This TCR was sampled from a human donor with acute or convalescent COVID-19. The donor label of this sample is uncertain. This rearrangement joins TRBV6-5 to TRBJ2-1; D not resolved. Sample: peripheral blood. The CDR3 DNA is TGTGCCAGCAGTTTCGACCTGGAGAGTAGAAATGAGCAGTTCTTC. It codes for CASSFDLESRNEQFF.